The 11 T cell receptor beta chains reported below all come from one sample, sequenced in a study of glioma-infiltrating T cells. Using RNA template, CDR3s of TCR alpha and beta were amplified with iRepertoire arm-PCR. TCRdb used MiXCR to reprocess the multiplex PCR reads, holding one entry per CDR3 protein. The profile shows fewer than 200,000 distinct CDR3 sequences, 43% of them singletons. Material: glioma tissue, nonneoplastic brain tissue, or PBMCs (not recorded which). These receptors originate from a human donor with low-grade glioma or glioblastoma, undergoing nonglioma brain surgery, or in good health (not recorded which).

This clonotype was detected a few times. The chain is built from TRBV20-1 and TRBJ2-5; the match to TRBD2 covers 13 bases. Germline V lookup: CDR1 DFQATT, CDR2 SNEGSKA (reference sequence). CDR3 length: 16 amino acids. The J segment lost 5 bases and the V segment lost 0 bases, leaving 6 bases of the junction unmatched. The CDR3 sequence is CSARERRTSGSETQYF. The DNA for the CDR3 is TGCAGTGCTAGAGAGAGACGGACTAGCGGGAGTGAGACCCAGTACTTC.

This clonotype was observed a few times. This chain links TRBV10-3 with TRBJ2-3; D is unclear. The CDR3 is 17 residues long. CDR1 and CDR2 (germline): ENHRY, SYGVKD. V was cut by 0 bases and J by 0 bases, with 13 bases left in between. CDR3 amino acids: CAISESGGPTSTDTQYF. The CDR3 bases are TGTGCCATCAGTGAGTCCGGTGGACCAACTAGCACAGATACGCAGTATTTT.

The J gene is TRBJ2-3, the V gene TRBV5-4, with TRBD2 matching 13 bases. V dropped 4 bases and J dropped 1; count of bases not matched to a gene: 6. The CDR3 spans 17 residues. Germline V gene data show CDR1 as SGHNT and CDR2 as YYREEE (reference sequence). The CDR3 DNA reads as TGTGCCAGCAGCGCCGGGACTAGCGGGACACGCACAGATACGCAGTATTTT. Translating it yields CASSAGTSGTRTDTQYF.

This clonotype was counted ten times or more. CDR3 in DNA: TGTGCCAGCAGTTCCGGGGGACAGGGGCACTCTGGTGAGCAGTTCTTC. Translation gives CASSSGGQGHSGEQFF. The chain employs TRBV28 and TRBJ2-1; 10 bases line up with TRBD1. The CDR3 spans 16 residues. Trimming took 4 bases from V and 9 from J; bases not matched to a gene: 12. Germline CDR1 MDHEN, CDR2 SYDVKM. Using reference TRBV28 and TRBJ2-1 for the parts outside the CDR3, the full variable domain is DVKVTQSSRYLVKRTGEKVFLECVQDMDHENMFWYRQDPGLGLRLIYFSYDVKMKEKGDIPEGYSVSREKKERFSLILESASTNQTSMYLCASSSGGQGHSGEQFFGPGTRLTVL.

For this clonotype: With a much larger clone just one base away, this may be a read error. V and J are TRBV12-3 or TRBV12-4 and TRBJ2-3; D ambiguous. The length of the CDR3 is 11 residues. V dropped 6 bases and J dropped 5 bases, with 6 bases sitting between them. The CDR3 loop is CASRIKDTQYF. In DNA form, the CDR3 reads TGTGCCAGCAGGATAAAAGATACGCAGTATTTT.

This clonotype was detected ten times or more. This sequence joins TRBV11-2 and TRBJ2-2, with a weak D call TRBD2 (6 bases). Trimming removed 8 bases from V and 7 bases from J, with 20 bases in between. Germline CDR1 is SGHAT and CDR2 is FQNNGV. The CDR3 length is 15 residues. CDR3 region: CASPFVAAHYGELFF. The CDR3 nucleotides are TGTGCCAGCCCTTTTGTAGCGGCCCATTACGGGGAGCTGTTTTTT. The full variable domain, its missing parts supplied by reference TRBV11-2 and TRBJ2-2, is EAGVAQSPRYKIIEKRQSVAFWCNPISGHATLYWYQQILGQGPKLLIQFQNNGVVDDSQLPKDRFSAERLKGVDSTLKIQPAKLEDSAVYLCASPFVAAHYGELFFGEGSRLTVL.

J is TRBJ1-1 and V is TRBV12-3 or TRBV12-4, with 8 bases aligning to TRBD1. The CDR3 covers 15 residues. The J segment lost 8 bases and the V segment lost 4 bases, leaving 12 bases of the junction unmatched. The CDR3 protein is CASSSSDRVTPEAFF. DNA for the CDR3: TGTGCCAGCAGTTCATCGGACAGGGTGACCCCAGAAGCTTTCTTT.

Many counts were recorded for this clonotype. This chain connects TRBV28 to TRBJ1-2; D is ambiguous. The CDR3 consists of 12 residues. The germline gives CDR1 MDHEN, CDR2 SYDVKM. V was cut by 6 bases and J by 1 base, with 6 bases left in between. The CDR3: CASSPDNYGYTF. DNA of the CDR3: TGTGCCAGCAGCCCAGATAACTATGGCTACACCTTC.

This clonotype was recorded many times. CDR3 DNA sequence: TGTGCCACCATCTCACCGGGGCTAGCGGGAGGGAAGACCCAGTACTTC. It is translated as CATISPGLAGGKTQYF. The rearrangement uses TRBV28 and TRBJ2-5; 12 bases are a match to TRBD2. The V and J ends lost 10 bases and 6 bases, in that order; junction bases with no gene match: 15. Germline CDR1 and CDR2: MDHEN and SYDVKM. This CDR3 is 16 amino acids long.

This clonotype was seen repeatedly, ten times or more. The V and J genes are TRBV28 and TRBJ2-7; TRBD1 agrees at 7 bases. The trim removed 6 bases at V and 3 bases at J, leaving 8 bases unmatched. This CDR3 has 14 amino acids. Per the germline V gene, CDR1 is MDHEN and CDR2 is SYDVKM. This CDR3 reads CASSLRTGFYEQYF. The DNA of the CDR3 is TGTGCCAGCAGCCTACGGACAGGATTCTACGAGCAGTACTTC.

Details on this clonotype: A read error may explain this, as a much larger clone is one base away. The chain combines TRBV28 with TRBJ2-1; D unresolved. V lost 2 bases to trimming and J lost 2 bases, with 10 bases between them. The CDR3 covers 15 residues. Germline V gene lookup returns CDR1 MDHEN and CDR2 SYDVKM. The CDR3 nucleotides are TGTGCCAGCAGTTTACAAGGACCAGCCTACAATGAGCAGTTCTTC. It codes for CASSLQGPAYNEQFF.